The clone carrying this T cell receptor (beta chain) was picked up one time. Its antigen is as yet unknown. The source of the sample is a study of human thymus T cells. Whole-study findings and limits: Gene usage (both V and J) appeared biased in thymic and blood repertoires.

Immunologically healthy infants in Finland undergoing congenital heart defect surgery were the donors. A roughly 0.45-1 mL peripheral blood aliquot was taken intraoperatively from four of eight donors. The germline V gene encodes CDR1 SGHDT and CDR2 YYEEEE. Between the trimmed V and J ends, which lost 2 bases and 3 bases, there was a span of 6 bases. The CDR3 has 12 amino acids. Profiled with immunoSEQ multiplex PCR; TCRdb holds only in-frame clones, not every one. Among approximately 46,000 clones listed, about 95% were seen once. The J gene is TRBJ2-7, the V gene TRBV5-6; no firm D call. The TCR sequence derives from a girl under three years old with a congenital heart defect but otherwise immunologically healthy. Material for sequencing was blood. CDR3: CASSFENYEQYF. CDR3 in DNA: TGTGCCAGCAGCTTTGAGAACTACGAGCAGTACTTC. Based on the CDR3 plus reference TRBV5-6 and TRBJ2-7, the full variable domain is DAGVTQSPTHLIKTRGQQVTLRCSPKSGHDTVSWYQQALGQGPQFIFQYYEEEERQRGNFPDRFSGHQFPNYSSELNVNALLLGDSALYLCASSFENYEQYFGPGTRLTVT.